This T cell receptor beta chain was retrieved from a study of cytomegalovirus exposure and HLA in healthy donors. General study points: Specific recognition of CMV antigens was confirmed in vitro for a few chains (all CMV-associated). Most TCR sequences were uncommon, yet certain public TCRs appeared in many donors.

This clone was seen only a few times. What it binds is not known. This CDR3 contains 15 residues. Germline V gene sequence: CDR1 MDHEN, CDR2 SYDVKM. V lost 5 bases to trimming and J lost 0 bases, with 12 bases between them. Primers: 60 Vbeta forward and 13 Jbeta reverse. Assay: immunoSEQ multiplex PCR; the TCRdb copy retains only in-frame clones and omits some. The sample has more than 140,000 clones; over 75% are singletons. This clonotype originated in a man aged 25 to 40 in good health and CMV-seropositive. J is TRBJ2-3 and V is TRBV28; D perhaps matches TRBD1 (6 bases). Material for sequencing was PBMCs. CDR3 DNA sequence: TGTGCCAGCAGTCCACAGGGAACCAGCACAGATACGCAGTATTTT. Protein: CASSPQGTSTDTQYF.